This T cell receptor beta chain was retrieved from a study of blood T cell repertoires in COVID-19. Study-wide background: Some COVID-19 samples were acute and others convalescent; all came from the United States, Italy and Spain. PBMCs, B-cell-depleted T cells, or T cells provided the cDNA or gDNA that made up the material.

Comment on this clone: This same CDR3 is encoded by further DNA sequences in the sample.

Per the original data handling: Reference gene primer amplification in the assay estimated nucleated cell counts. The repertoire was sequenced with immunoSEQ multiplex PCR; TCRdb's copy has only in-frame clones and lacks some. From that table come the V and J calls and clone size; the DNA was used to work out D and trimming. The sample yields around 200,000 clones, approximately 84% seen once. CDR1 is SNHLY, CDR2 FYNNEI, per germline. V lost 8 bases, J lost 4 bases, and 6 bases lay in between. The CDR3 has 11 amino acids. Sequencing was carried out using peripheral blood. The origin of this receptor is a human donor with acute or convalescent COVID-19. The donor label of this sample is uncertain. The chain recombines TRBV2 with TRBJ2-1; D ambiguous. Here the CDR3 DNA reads TGTGCCAGCTCGAGTTACAATGAGCAGTTCTTC. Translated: CASSSYNEQFF.